Below are 20 T cell receptor beta chains sequenced from a single sample in a study of regulatory T cells in long-lasting Graves disease. Time point noted: newly diagnosed GD, antithyroid drugs for less than 3 months. Construction of the TCR library relied on RNA isolated from PBMCs. The TCR beta library used iRepertoire HTBI primers with Arm-PCR amplification of CDR3. TCRdb reprocessed the multiplex PCR reads with MiXCR, giving one entry per CDR3 protein. The sample lists roughly 440,000 distinct CDR3 sequences, over 15% occurring once. These data also formed part of another study, on T cells in Graves' hyperthyroidism and ophthalmopathy.

The source was peripheral blood mononuclear cells (PBMCs), collected at new diagnosis, from a patient treated with antithyroid drugs. All receptors derive from a woman aged 18-29 years with Graves disease.

This clonotype was seen repeatedly, ten times or more. V and J are TRBV28 and TRBJ2-1; 8 bases line up with TRBD2. V dropped 3 bases and J dropped 4; count of bases not matched to a gene: 5. CDR3 length equals 15 residues. Germline V gives CDR1 MDHEN, CDR2 SYDVKM. CDR3 in amino acids: CASSFGTSGYNEQFF. CDR3 sequence (DNA): TGTGCCAGCAGTTTCGGGACTAGTGGGTACAATGAGCAGTTCTTC.

This clonotype was seen many times. This sequence joins TRBV15 and TRBJ1-2; no firm D call. The V and J ends lost 0 bases and 10 bases respectively, with 9 bases between them. Germline V CDR1 and CDR2: LNHNV, YYDKDF (reference sequence). The CDR3 has 12 amino acids. The CDR3 coding sequence is TGTGCCACCAGCAGAGATCGAACTATCTACACCTTC. It yields the protein CATSRDRTIYTF.

This clonotype was observed at least ten times. The CDR3 protein is CASSLGTGGTYEQYF. DNA of the CDR3: TGTGCCAGCAGCTTGGGGACAGGGGGTACCTACGAGCAGTACTTC. The J gene is TRBJ2-7, the V gene TRBV7-2; 11 bases match TRBD1. This CDR3 region has 15 residues. J gave up 2 bases and V 3 bases, and 3 bases lay outside the gene matches. Germline CDR1 and CDR2: SGHTA and FQGNSA.

V and J are TRBV29-1 and TRBJ2-5; 8 bases agree with TRBD1. CDR1 and CDR2 (germline): SQVTM, ANQGSEA. This CDR3 contains 13 residues. Trimming removed 6 bases from V and 2 bases from J; junction bases left unmatched: 5. The CDR3 DNA is TGCAGCGTGCTAGGACAGGGTCAAGAGACCCAGTACTTC. This translates into CSVLGQGQETQYF. Full variable domain (remainder filled in from reference TRBV29-1 and TRBJ2-5): SAVISQKPSRDICQRGTSLTIQCQVDSQVTMMFWYRQQPGQSLTLIATANQGSEATYESGFVIDKFPISRPNLTFSTLTVSNMSPEDSSIYLCSVLGQGQETQYFGPGTRLLVL.

This clonotype was counted between two and nine times. The chain carries TRBV28 and TRBJ2-1, with 9 bases lining up with TRBD2. This CDR3 region has 15 residues. CDR1 is MDHEN and CDR2 is SYDVKM in the germline V gene. J gave up 2 bases and V 6 bases, and 5 bases lay outside the gene matches. CDR3 sequence reads: CASSFGGRAYNEQFF. CDR3 DNA: TGTGCCAGCAGCTTTGGCGGGAGGGCCTACAATGAGCAGTTCTTC.

This clonotype was observed a few times. The chain links TRBV2 to TRBJ2-5; TRBD2 matches at 8 bases. The ends lost 6 bases at V and 4 bases at J; junction bases unmatched: 4. Germline lookup yields CDR1 SNHLY and CDR2 FYNNEI. The CDR3 sequence is 13 residues long. CDR3 region: CASSREGRETQYF. DNA for the CDR3: TGTGCCAGCAGCCGGGAGGGCCGAGAGACCCAGTACTTC. Using reference TRBV2 and TRBJ2-5 for the parts outside the CDR3, the full variable domain is EPEVTQTPSHQVTQMGQEVILRCVPISNHLYFYWYRQILGQKVEFLVSFYNNEISEKSEIFDDQFSVERPDGSNFTLKIRSTKLEDSAMYFCASSREGRETQYFGPGTRLLVL.

This clonotype was picked up one time. A much larger clonotype is one base distant, so this may be a read error. This rearrangement joins TRBV28 to TRBJ1-2; no clear D gene. Trimming removed 6 bases from V and 11 bases from J, with 25 bases in between. The CDR3 is made up of 15 amino acids. From germline, CDR1 is MDHEN and CDR2 SYDVKM. The CDR3 DNA is TGTGCCAGCAGCTTAGTCACGGATATGAGATATGAGTACACCTTC. This codes for CASSLVTDMRYEYTF.

This clonotype showed up many times. V and J are TRBV20-1 and TRBJ2-5; TRBD2 agrees at 11 bases. The V segment lost 6 bases and the J segment 1 base; nucleotides outside the gene matches: 7. The CDR3 sequence is 15 residues long. CDR1 DFQATT and CDR2 SNEGSKA come from the germline V gene (reference sequence). The CDR3 loop is CSATRLAGLQETQYF. CDR3 coding DNA: TGCAGTGCAACTCGACTAGCGGGACTCCAAGAGACCCAGTACTTC.

This clonotype was picked up a small number of times. V is TRBV7-9 and J is TRBJ2-1; D is possibly TRBD2 (6 bases). The V gene lost 5 bases and the J gene lost 14 bases, with 16 bases spanning the gap. Germline CDR1 SEHNR, CDR2 FQNEAQ (reference sequence). This CDR3 is 12 amino acids long. In DNA, the CDR3 is TGTGCCAGCAGCCCCGGGGGATCTCTCAAGTTCTTC. It encodes CASSPGGSLKFF.

This clonotype showed up many times. The gene calls are TRBV12-3 or TRBV12-4 and TRBJ2-7, with no clear D. The CDR3 totals 13 residues. V dropped 6 bases and J dropped 2 bases, with 11 bases sitting between them. Here the CDR3 reads CASSPEFPYEQYF. DNA of the CDR3: TGTGCCAGCAGCCCCGAGTTCCCCTACGAGCAGTACTTC.

There are many counts of this clonotype. The chain has TRBV6-5 and TRBJ2-7, with 10 bases aligning to TRBD2. The CDR3 has 14 amino acids. CDR1 is MNHEY and CDR2 is SVGAGI in the germline V gene. The V gene end was trimmed by 4 bases and the J gene end by 3 bases; junction bases not matched to a gene: 3. CDR3 bases: TGTGCCAGCAGTTTAGCGGGAGGACACTACGAGCAGTACTTC. This codes for CASSLAGGHYEQYF.

This clonotype has a count of ten or more. The V call is TRBV5-4, the J call TRBJ2-3, with 10 bases identical to TRBD2. CDR3 length equals 17 residues. Germline CDR1 reads SGHNT; CDR2 reads YYREEE (reference sequence). After removal of 0 bases from V and 2 bases from J, the junction contained 6 bases not matched to a gene. The CDR3 spells CASSLAGLAAITDTQYF. For the CDR3, the DNA is TGTGCCAGCAGCTTGGCCGGACTAGCGGCAATCACAGATACGCAGTATTTT. The full variable domain, in which reference TRBV5-4 and TRBJ2-3 provide the parts outside the CDR3, is ETGVTQSPTHLIKTRGQQVTLRCSSQSGHNTVSWYQQALGQGPQFIFQYYREEENGRGNFPPRFSGLQFPNYSSELNVNALELDDSALYLCASSLAGLAAITDTQYFGPGTRLTVL.

The chain carries TRBV20-1 and TRBJ2-2, with 7 bases lining up with TRBD1. The V gene end was trimmed by 4 bases and the J gene end by 6 bases; junction bases not matched to a gene: 5. The CDR3 extends over 13 amino acids. Germline V gene data show CDR1 as DFQATT and CDR2 as SNEGSKA (reference sequence). The DNA for the CDR3 is TGCAGTGCTATGCCCGACAGGGCCGGGGAGCTGTTTTTT. It codes for CSAMPDRAGELFF.

Of note for this clonotype: This may be a read error, as it is one base from a much larger clone. V and J are TRBV30 and TRBJ2-3; 10 bases line up with TRBD1. The CDR3 spans 14 residues. CDR1 is GTSNPN, CDR2 SVGIG, per germline (reference sequence). CDR3 DNA: TGTGCCTGGACCACGACAGGGGGCCCAGAGACGCAGTATTTT. Protein product: CAWTTTGGPETQYF.

This clonotype was seen at least ten times. The V and J genes are TRBV28 and TRBJ1-2, with D possibly being TRBD1 (5 bases). The CDR3 spans 14 residues. Trimming pared 3 bases from V and 3 bases from J, leaving 11 bases between. Germline V lookup: CDR1 MDHEN, CDR2 SYDVKM. The CDR3, as DNA: TGTGCCAGCAGTTTGGCGGGGGGAGACTATGGCTACACCTTC. As protein: CASSLAGGDYGYTF.

This clonotype was seen only a few times. The chain recombines TRBV5-1 with TRBJ2-7; TRBD1 or TRBD2 may be the D gene (6 bases each). V lost 2 bases, J lost 2 bases, and 11 bases lay in between. The germline V gene has CDR1 SGHRS and CDR2 YFSETQ. This CDR3 spans 14 amino acids. This CDR3 is CASSFLGGTYEQYF. For the CDR3, the DNA is TGCGCCAGCAGCTTCCTGGGGGGCACCTACGAGCAGTACTTC. Variable domain in full (rest from reference TRBV5-1 and TRBJ2-7): KAGVTQTPRYLIKTRGQQVTLSCSPISGHRSVSWYQQTPGQGLQFLFEYFSETQRNKGNFPGRFSGRQFSNSRSEMNVSTLELGDSALYLCASSFLGGTYEQYFGPGTRLTVT.

Many counts were recorded for this clonotype. V is TRBV5-1 and J is TRBJ2-7, with D tentatively TRBD2 (5 bases). Trimming removed 0 bases at V and 6 bases at J, with 10 bases between. The CDR3 runs to 13 residues. The germline V gene has CDR1 SGHRS and CDR2 YFSETQ. CDR3: CASSLELATEQYF. The CDR3, as DNA: TGCGCCAGCAGCTTGGAATTAGCGACCGAGCAGTACTTC.

The V call is TRBV24-1, the J call TRBJ2-1; 8 bases line up with TRBD2. The CDR3 loop spans 16 amino acids. The trim removed 2 bases at V and 5 bases at J, leaving 7 bases unmatched. Germline-derived CDR1 and CDR2 are KGHDR and SFDVKD. The CDR3 region is CATSDSGGGLHNEQFF. Here the CDR3 DNA reads TGTGCCACCAGTGATTCAGGCGGGGGGTTACACAATGAGCAGTTCTTC.

This clonotype occurred many times. The gene calls are TRBV20-1 and TRBJ2-1, with TRBD1 matching over 10 bases. The CDR3 has 16 residues. Germline V CDR1 and CDR2: DFQATT, SNEGSKA (reference sequence). After removal of 1 base from V and 0 bases from J, the junction contained 3 bases not matched to a gene. The CDR3, as DNA: TGCAGTGCTAGAGCTCGGACAGGGGGCTCCTACAATGAGCAGTTCTTC. This gives the protein CSARARTGGSYNEQFF.

V gene TRBV6-5 combines with J gene TRBJ2-7; D tentatively fits TRBD1 or TRBD2 (6 bases each). CDR1 MNHEY and CDR2 SVGAGI come from the germline V gene. The CDR3 covers 16 residues. V lost 0 bases, J lost 3 bases, and 15 bases lay in between. The CDR3 is CASSYSWGAMDYEQYF. The CDR3 coding sequence is TGTGCCAGCAGTTACTCCTGGGGGGCAATGGACTACGAGCAGTACTTC.